The source of this T cell receptor (beta chain) is a study of Tregs in tolerant kidney transplant recipients (dated by TCRdb to about 2019). A note on the overall study: Additional Treg samples were obtained from a roughly 3-day mixed lymphocyte reaction with belatacept, with some samples followed by a 5-day donor restimulation, before recipient CD4+CD25+CD127- cells were sorted. The study applied TCRbeta sequencing to find donor-specific regulatory T cells before combined kidney and bone marrow transplantation and then followed those same cells after transplant. Antibodies distinguished recipient from donor cells when sorting primary belatacept mixed lymphocyte reaction cultures. TCRbeta repertoire sequencing was used in a few healthy controls to compare several ways of expanding Tregs specific for an allogeneic donor.

General conclusions and limits of the study: Expanding Tregs with activated donor B cells appeared to identify the most biologically relevant and donor-specific TCRbeta repertoire. Because only a small number of patients were included, the study had limitations, and the results will need to be validated in larger populations as well as under other immunosuppression protocols. Biological reproducibility was not directly addressed, though technical replication error appeared minimal.

Genomic DNA was extracted from sorted cells with the QIAGEN DNeasy Blood and Tissue Kit for TCRbeta CDR3 sequencing. High-throughput TCRbeta CDR3 sequencing, including PCR amplification with bias correction and internal controls, was performed commercially through immunoSEQ. The paper's processing steps were these. Unique productive TCRbeta sequences were defined by CDR3 nucleotide sequence where primers matched, and otherwise by CDR3 amino acid sequence together with Vbeta and Jbeta genes. A sequence was defined as donor-reactive if the sequence was expanded at least 5-fold in CFSE-low cells compared with unstimulated cells and had a frequency of at least 0.01% in CFSE-low cells. Jensen-Shannon divergence calculated on the top 100 TCRbeta sequences ranked by frequency was used to measure repertoire divergence. For any sample with multiple sequencing runs, sorting error was corrected in each run separately before the runs were pooled. As stored in TCRdb, this immuneACCESS dataset retains in-frame rearrangements with V and J assigned. A fraction of the clones does not appear; measured against another copy, unresolved V genes explain less than half of the discrepancy, and the remainder lacks a known reason. V and J calls and clone size are copied from that table; D and trimming were computed from the DNA. Across this sample there are more than 25,000 clones, with 82% seen only once. The ten most abundant clones make up 2% to 2.5% of the sample.

This clone was found a few times. The target of this receptor is not known. Per-base qualities were not stored, and no clone one base away is much larger. Healthy control blood was obtained either as purchased buffy coats or from healthy volunteers. Healthy control blood was separated into PBMCs by Ficoll density gradient and cryopreserved, and patient PBMCs were collected both before and after transplant. Between the V and J ends, shortened by 0 bases and 7 bases respectively, the junction contains 4 bases. Taken from cysteine to phenylalanine, the CDR3 has 11 residues. The sequence is cut down to CDR3 DNA, 33 bases in frame from base 1. Based on the germline V gene (reference sequence), the CDR1 and CDR2 sequences are DFQATT and SNEGSKA.

The receptor comes from a human donor in good health. The sequenced material came from Tregs from blood cultured with allogeneic cells. The chain uses TRBV20-1 and TRBJ2-1; the D gene assignment is ambiguous. CDR3 sequence: CSARDLNEQFF. The nucleotide sequence reads as follows: TGCAGTGCTAGAGATCTGAATGAGCAGTTCTTC.